This T cell receptor (beta chain) comes out of a study of blood T cell repertoires in COVID-19 (dated by TCRdb to 2018 to 2021). Background for the entire study: Samples from collaborators originated in the United States, Italy and Spain and spanned both the acute and convalescent phases of COVID-19. A freely available public database, intended as a resource for researchers studying the immune response to SARS-CoV-2, is where the repertoires were released. Nearly every sample came with metadata listing a de-identified subject ID, COVID-19 status, age in years and sex. The material from the prospective study consisted of cDNA or gDNA derived from T cells, B-cell-depleted T cells, or PBMCs. Samples came from the ongoing ImmuneRACE study (first 160 participants) plus 1,254 subjects from 6 global collaborators. Deeply sampled blood TCRbeta repertoires from subjects exposed to, actively infected with, or recovered from COVID-19 were included in the dataset. HLA class I and class II types, where available, came from metadata supplied by the sample provider rather than from assay-based typing. Study-wide conclusions, independent of this receptor: Clinical and demographic metadata were provided uncurated, with the amount varying by source and participant.

TCRbeta CDR3 regions were amplified from genomic DNA using the immunoSEQ Assay, a bias-controlled multiplex PCR. The source study handled its data this way. Within the assay, amplification of reference gene primers was used to estimate how many nucleated cells each sample contained. Sequence reads were collapsed and filtered to measure the absolute abundance of every unique TCRbeta CDR3 rearrangement. Productive Simpson clonality was computed per sample as the square root of Simpson's diversity index over productive rearrangements. TCRdb took this table from immuneACCESS and kept in-frame rearrangements with V and J called. Such tables lack part of the clones; where checked against another copy, unresolved V genes explain under half of the gap, and the rest is unexplained. V and J calls and clone size are those listed in that table; D and trimming were worked out from the DNA. Present in this sample are fewer than 150,000 clones, more than 75% of which were seen just once. The ten largest clones take up under 30% of the sample.

About this clone: This clone's antigen is unknown. No per-base quality is available; no much larger clone lies one base away.

The collaborating institutions used their own protocols to collect whole blood in K2EDTA tubes. For TCRbeta analysis, collaborators shipped samples in one of three forms: frozen whole blood, isolated PBMCs, or DNA extracted from either of those sample types. This receptor was taken from a woman aged 70-85 years with acute or convalescent COVID-19. Sequencing was performed on peripheral blood.

The CDR3 is CASTPGQGKGGYTF. Read as DNA, the sequence is TGTGCCAGCACGCCTGGACAGGGCAAGGGGGGCTACACCTTC. The V gene is TRBV28 and the J gene is TRBJ1-2; TRBD1 agrees with 8 junctional bases. From its cysteine to its phenylalanine, the CDR3 spans 14 amino acids. Only CDR3 DNA remains: 42 bases, in frame from the first base. V and J are trimmed by 7 bases and 8 bases, and the gene matches miss 12 bases of the junction. According to the germline V gene, CDR1 reads MDHEN and CDR2 reads SYDVKM.